This entry lists 17 T cell receptor beta chains sequenced from one sample in a study of OX40 agonist ivuxolimab in advanced cancers. Receptor amplification or capture employed the immunoSEQ multiplex PCR assay. Entries here come from immuneACCESS through TCRdb and include only in-frame sequences with V and J called. Some clones fail to appear in such tables; in the studies checked, an unresolved V gene covers under half of the shortfall, and the cause of the remainder is unknown. The sample profile shows some 60,000 clones; roughly nine tenths of them were found once. Together, the top ten hold approximately 19% of the sample. The sample here was CD4+ or CD8+ T cells sorted from blood, taken in a trial of the OX40 agonist ivuxolimab. The receptors here all came from an adult with an advanced solid tumor such as melanoma, head and neck, liver or kidney cancer.

This rearrangement joins TRBV19 to TRBJ2-5, with no clear D. Trimming removed 2 bases at V and 7 bases at J, with 14 bases between. The CDR3 is made up of 14 amino acids. In germline, CDR1 is LNHDA, CDR2 SQIVND (reference sequence). The CDR3 spells CASSITSRFATQYF. In DNA, the CDR3 is TGTGCCAGTAGTATAACGTCCCGATTTGCGACCCAGTACTTC.

This chain uses TRBV4-1 with TRBJ1-2; a possible D gene is TRBD1 (5 bases). V was trimmed by 1 base and J by 4 bases, leaving 13 bases between them. The CDR3 contains 15 residues. From germline, CDR1 is MGHRA and CDR2 YSYEKL. CDR3 in amino acids: CASSQGRGASYGYTF. DNA for the CDR3: TGCGCCAGCAGCCAAGGGAGGGGCGCGAGCTATGGCTACACCTTC.

The chain couples TRBV7-8 to TRBJ1-1; D gene ambiguous. Trimming shortened V by 5 bases and J by 5 bases, and 9 bases separated the two germline ends. Germline V gene data show CDR1 as SGHVS and CDR2 as FQNEAQ. The CDR3 is 12 residues long. The CDR3 DNA reads as TGTGCCAGCAGCCATAAGTGGACTGAAGCTTTCTTT. It codes for CASSHKWTEAFF. Drawing the rest from reference TRBV7-8 and TRBJ1-1, the complete variable domain is GAGVSQSPRYKVAKRGQDVALRCDPISGHVSLFWYQQALGQGPEFLTYFQNEAQLDKSGLPSDRFFAERPEGSVSTLKIQRTQQEDSAVYLCASSHKWTEAFFGQGTRLTVV.

The rearrangement uses TRBV28 and TRBJ1-2; 10 nucleotides line up with TRBD1. The CDR3 runs 16 residues. Germline V CDR1 and CDR2: MDHEN, SYDVKM. The J segment lost 2 bases and the V segment lost 4 bases, leaving 7 bases of the junction unmatched. The CDR3 spells CASSYIRTGGNYGYTF. The CDR3 DNA sequence: TGTGCCAGCAGTTACATTCGGACAGGGGGAAACTATGGCTACACCTTC.

The rearrangement joins TRBV19 to TRBJ2-7; D uncertain. Trimming took 2 bases from V and 2 from J, leaving 10 bases between them. This CDR3 contains 14 residues. Germline V gives CDR1 LNHDA, CDR2 SQIVND (reference sequence). The CDR3 protein is CASSIFGSTYEQYF. The CDR3 region has the DNA TGTGCCAGTAGTATATTCGGCAGCACCTACGAGCAGTACTTC.

V and J are TRBV7-2 and TRBJ2-1; 9 nucleotides align to TRBD1. Unmatched junction bases numbered 4, after V lost 5 bases and J lost 5 bases. CDR1 is SGHTA and CDR2 is FQGNSA in the germline V gene. This CDR3 is built from 14 residues. The CDR3 nucleotides read TGTGCCAGCAGCCGAGACAGGGGGGACAATGAGCAGTTCTTC. This encodes CASSRDRGDNEQFF.

The chain links TRBV27 to TRBJ2-5, with D maybe TRBD2 (6 bases). Trimming took off 3 bases at V and 1 base at J, with 12 bases between the two ends. This CDR3 contains 15 residues. CDR1 is MNHEY and CDR2 is SMNVEV in the germline V gene (reference sequence). CDR3 loop: CASSFLGDFQETQYF. The CDR3 nucleotides read TGTGCCAGCAGTTTCTTAGGGGACTTCCAAGAGACCCAGTACTTC.

The rearrangement joins TRBV10-1 to TRBJ1-1; D unresolved. The CDR3 extends over 14 amino acids. Trimming removed 0 bases from V and 10 bases from J, with 15 bases in between. Germline V gene data show CDR1 as WNHNN and CDR2 as SYGVQD (reference sequence). DNA for the CDR3: TGCGCCAGCAGTGAGTCTCCGGCGGAGGGTCGAGCTTTCTTT. Amino acid sequence: CASSESPAEGRAFF.

This chain uses TRBV6-6 with TRBJ1-4; the D gene is possibly TRBD1 (6 bases). The CDR3 runs to 14 residues. V was trimmed by 6 bases and J by 8 bases, leaving 16 bases between them. Germline values: CDR1 MNHNY, CDR2 SVGAGI (reference sequence). The CDR3: CASSRRQASEKLFF. The CDR3 bases are TGTGCCAGCAGCCGCCGACAGGCATCGGAAAAACTGTTTTTT.

This chain uses TRBV6-1 with TRBJ2-2; the D gene is possibly TRBD1 (6 bases). Germline V gene data show CDR1 as MNHNS and CDR2 as SASEGT. This CDR3 comprises 15 residues. Trimming left V 2 bases short and J 2 bases short, with 9 bases between. The DNA of the CDR3 is TGTGCCAGCAGTGAACAGGGGAGTAACACCGGGGAGCTGTTTTTT. Its translation is CASSEQGSNTGELFF.

V usage is TRBV30 and J usage is TRBJ2-1, with no clear D. CDR3 length: 11 residues. V was trimmed by 4 bases and J by 10 bases, leaving 11 bases between them. Germline V CDR1 and CDR2: GTSNPN, SVGIG (reference sequence). CDR3 loop: CAWTISGEQFF. The CDR3 DNA sequence: TGTGCCTGGACCATATCCGGAGAGCAGTTCTTC.

As to this clone: Other DNA variants within this sample encode the same CDR3. V usage is TRBV4-1 and J usage is TRBJ1-5, with no clear D. Germline assignment: CDR1 MGHRA and CDR2 YSYEKL. CDR3 length: 18 amino acids. V lost 0 bases to trimming and J lost 0 bases, with 15 bases between them. The CDR3 region is CASSQEVGRGYSNQPQHF. The CDR3 coding sequence is TGCGCCAGCAGCCAAGAAGTGGGGAGAGGGTATAGCAATCAGCCCCAGCATTTT.

The J gene is TRBJ1-1, the V gene TRBV10-3; no reliable D call. The V end was cut by 3 bases, the J end by 3 bases, with 8 bases between. This CDR3 has 13 amino acids. Germline V lookup: CDR1 ENHRY, CDR2 SYGVKD. The CDR3 DNA follows: TGTGCCATCAGTGAATGGCAGGACACTGAAGCTTTCTTT. The encoded protein is CAISEWQDTEAFF.

The V call is TRBV18, the J call TRBJ2-1; 8 nucleotides match TRBD2. The germline CDR1 and CDR2 sequences are KGHSH and LQKENI. The CDR3 length is 14 residues. V lost 3 bases and J lost 10; bases outside the gene matches: 8. The DNA of the CDR3 is TGTGCCAGCTCACCGTCCTTCACGGGGGGGGAGCAGTTCTTC. This gives the protein CASSPSFTGGEQFF.

V usage is TRBV6-6 and J usage is TRBJ1-3; 7 bases match TRBD1. The CDR3 is made up of 14 amino acids. J was trimmed by 9 bases and V by 2 bases; bases with no gene match: 7. Germline values: CDR1 MNHNY, CDR2 SVGAGI (reference sequence). CDR3 loop: CASSYGTAHGTIYF. In DNA, the CDR3 is TGTGCCAGCAGTTACGGGACAGCCCACGGCACCATATATTTT.

The rearrangement uses TRBV5-4 and TRBJ1-1, with D perhaps matching TRBD1 (6 bases). Per germline, CDR1 SGHNT and CDR2 YYREEE (reference sequence). V lost 3 bases and J lost 2, with 17 bases in between. The CDR3 is made up of 16 amino acids. The CDR3 bases are TGTGCCAGCAGCTCCCCAGGGGACGTTTATAACACTGAAGCTTTCTTT. Encoded protein: CASSSPGDVYNTEAFF. Using reference TRBV5-4 and TRBJ1-1 for the parts outside the CDR3, the full variable domain is ETGVTQSPTHLIKTRGQQVTLRCSSQSGHNTVSWYQQALGQGPQFIFQYYREEENGRGNFPPRFSGLQFPNYSSELNVNALELDDSALYLCASSSPGDVYNTEAFFGQGTRLTVV.

The genes are TRBV29-1 and TRBJ1-1, with TRBD1 as a possible D gene (5 bases). Germline CDR1 reads SQVTM; CDR2 reads ANQGSEA. V dropped 3 bases and J dropped 6 bases, with 17 bases sitting between them. The CDR3 spans 14 residues. CDR3 in DNA: TGCAGCGTTGACGGGGCCGGAGGGGTCTCTGAAGCTTTCTTT. Its protein is CSVDGAGGVSEAFF.